The source of this T cell receptor beta chain is a study of CD8 T cells in Susac syndrome. Study context: Treatment status at blood draw for the Susac syndrome patients was therapy-naive, corticosteroids, or intravenous immunoglobulin alone.

Random hexamers were used to reverse transcribe the RNA input (about 0.45 to 1 ug). TCRdb fed the immunoSEQ multiplex PCR reads into MiXCR, producing one record per CDR3 protein. Of 200,000 or so distinct CDR3 sequences in the sample, roughly 94% were seen once. Study-level points and caveats: In total CD8+ repertoires, about 16 Susac-specific public clones were found, and CD8+ TEMRA repertoires had several.

CDR1 and CDR2 (germline): MDHEN, SYDVKM. The V gene end was trimmed by 7 bases and the J gene end by 2 bases; junction bases not matched to a gene: 8. CDR3 length equals 16 residues. Concerning this clonotype: Its matching antigen is unknown.

The authors negatively isolated CD8+ and CD4+ T cells and FACS-enriched TEMRA cells. This receptor was taken from a human donor with Susac syndrome. The chain employs TRBV28 and TRBJ1-5; TRBD1 aligns across 10 bases. Sequenced: CD8+ T cells from PBMCs. This CDR3 is CASTRTGTGGNQPQHF. The CDR3 coding sequence is TGTGCCAGCACCCGTACCGGGACAGGGGGCAATCAGCCCCAGCATTTT.